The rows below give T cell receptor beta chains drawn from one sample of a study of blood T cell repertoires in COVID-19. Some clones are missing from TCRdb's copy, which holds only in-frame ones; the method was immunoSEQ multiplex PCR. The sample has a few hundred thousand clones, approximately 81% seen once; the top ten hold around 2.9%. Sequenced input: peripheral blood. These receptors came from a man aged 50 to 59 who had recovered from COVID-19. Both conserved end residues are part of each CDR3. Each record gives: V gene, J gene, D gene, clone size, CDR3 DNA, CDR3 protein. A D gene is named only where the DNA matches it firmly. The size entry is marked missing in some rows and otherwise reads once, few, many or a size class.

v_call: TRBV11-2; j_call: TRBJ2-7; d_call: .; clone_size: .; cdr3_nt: TGTGCCAGCAGCTTGTGGCAGATCAACGAGCAGTACTTC; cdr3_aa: CASSLWQINEQYF
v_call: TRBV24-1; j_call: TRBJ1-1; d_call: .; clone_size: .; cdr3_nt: TGTGCCACCAGTGTCCAGGGGAGCACTGAAGCTTTCTTT; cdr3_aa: CATSVQGSTEAFF
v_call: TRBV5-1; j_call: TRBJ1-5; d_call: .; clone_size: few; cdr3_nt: TGCGCCAGCAGCCCCGCCCCAGGGGATTTTCAGCCCCAGCATTTT; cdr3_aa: CASSPAPGDFQPQHF
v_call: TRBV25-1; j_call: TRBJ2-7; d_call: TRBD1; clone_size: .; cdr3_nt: TGTGCCAGCAGTGCTTGGACAGGGGACCACGAGCAGTACTTC; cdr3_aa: CASSAWTGDHEQYF
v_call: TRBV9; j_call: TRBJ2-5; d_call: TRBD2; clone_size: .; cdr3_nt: TGTGCCAGCAGCGTAGAAACTAGCGGGACCGAGACCCAGTACTTC; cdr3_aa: CASSVETSGTETQYF
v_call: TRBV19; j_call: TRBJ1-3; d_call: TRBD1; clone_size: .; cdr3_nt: TGTGCCAGTAGTATAACAGGGGGAACTGGAAACACCATATATTTT; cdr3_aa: CASSITGGTGNTIYF
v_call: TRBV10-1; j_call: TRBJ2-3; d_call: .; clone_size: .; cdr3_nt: TGCGCCAGCAGTGAGGTTGGAGGACTTGGCCTCCCAGATACGCAGTATTTT; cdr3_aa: CASSEVGGLGLPDTQYF
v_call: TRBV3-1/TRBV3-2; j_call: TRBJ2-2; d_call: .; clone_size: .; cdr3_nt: TGTGCCAGCAGCCAAGTCCGAGGCACCGGGGAGCTGTTTTTT; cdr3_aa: CASSQVRGTGELFF
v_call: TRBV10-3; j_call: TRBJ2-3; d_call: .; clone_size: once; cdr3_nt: TGTGCCATCAGTCAGGGGGGCCTGGGCACAGATACGCAGTATTTT; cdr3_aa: CAISQGGLGTDTQYF
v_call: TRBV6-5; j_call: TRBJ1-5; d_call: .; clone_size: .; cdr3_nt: TGTGCCAGCCTCCCGGTCAACCCCACTCAGCCCCAGCATTTT; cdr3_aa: CASLPVNPTQPQHF
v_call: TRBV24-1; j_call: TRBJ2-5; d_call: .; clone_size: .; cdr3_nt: TGTGCCACCAGCCGGGGTCAAGAGACCCAGTACTTC; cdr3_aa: CATSRGQETQYF
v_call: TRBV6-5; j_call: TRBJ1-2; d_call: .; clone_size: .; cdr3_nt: TGTGCCAGCAGTTATTCTGGGACACCAAATGGCTACACCTTC; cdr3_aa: CASSYSGTPNGYTF
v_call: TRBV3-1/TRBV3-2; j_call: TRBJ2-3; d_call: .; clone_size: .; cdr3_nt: TGTGCCAGCAGGGACGATGGGGAGGGCACAGATACGCAGTATTTT; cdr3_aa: CASRDDGEGTDTQYF
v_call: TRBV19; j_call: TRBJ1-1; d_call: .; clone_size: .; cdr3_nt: TGTGCCAGTAGGCTACAGGGTAGAGCTGAAGCTTTCTTT; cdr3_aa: CASRLQGRAEAFF
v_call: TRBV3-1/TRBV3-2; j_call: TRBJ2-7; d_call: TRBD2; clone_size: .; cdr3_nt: TGTGCCAGCAGCACCGAGACTAGCGCGTTAGGGTACGAGCAGTACTTC; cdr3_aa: CASSTETSALGYEQYF
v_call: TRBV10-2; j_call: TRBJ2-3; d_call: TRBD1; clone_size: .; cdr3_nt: TGCGCCAGCAATCCAGACAGGGGGTTCACAGATACGCAGTATTTT; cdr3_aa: CASNPDRGFTDTQYF